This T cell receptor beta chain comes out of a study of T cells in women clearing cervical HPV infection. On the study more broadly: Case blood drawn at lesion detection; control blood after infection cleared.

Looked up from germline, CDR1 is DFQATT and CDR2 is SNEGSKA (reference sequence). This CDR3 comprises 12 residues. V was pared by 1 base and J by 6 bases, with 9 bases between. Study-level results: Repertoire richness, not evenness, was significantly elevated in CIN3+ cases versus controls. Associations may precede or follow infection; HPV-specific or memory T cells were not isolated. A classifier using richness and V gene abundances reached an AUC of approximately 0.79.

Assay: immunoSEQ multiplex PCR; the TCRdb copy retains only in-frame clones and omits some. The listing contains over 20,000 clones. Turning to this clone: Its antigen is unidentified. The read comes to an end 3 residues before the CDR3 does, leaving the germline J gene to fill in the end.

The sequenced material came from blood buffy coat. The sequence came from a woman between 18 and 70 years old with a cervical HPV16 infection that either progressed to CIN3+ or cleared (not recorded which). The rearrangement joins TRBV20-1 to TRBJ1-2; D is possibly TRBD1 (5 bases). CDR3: CSARGGGNGYTF. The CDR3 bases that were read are TGCAGTGCTAGAGGCGGGGGGAATGGC.